Listed here are 17 T cell receptor beta chains from one sample, sequenced in a study of blood T cells in healthy people across ages. It was with a sample-barcoded 5' primer and a J-beta primer mix that a second PCR of about 6 to 12 cycles was run. TCRdb reprocessed the 5' RACE reads via MiXCR and lists one record per CDR3 protein. Here the sample spans 450,000 to 700,000 distinct CDR3 sequences, about 26% being singletons. Input material: blood. Every receptor here comes from a woman between 70 and 85 years old in good health.

This rearrangement joins TRBV4-2 to TRBJ2-1; tentatively, D is TRBD1 (6 bases). Germline loops: CDR1 LGHNA, CDR2 YNFKEQ. The CDR3 totals 16 residues. V lost 0 bases, J lost 5 bases, and 14 bases lay in between. Written as DNA, the CDR3 is TGTGCCAGCAGCCAAGATGTGTGGGCAGGGGACAATGAGCAGTTCTTC. Translated: CASSQDVWAGDNEQFF.

The sample holds a few counts of this clonotype. This chain connects TRBV7-2 to TRBJ2-7; TRBD1 might be the D (6 bases). The CDR3 totals 14 residues. Per germline, CDR1 SGHTA and CDR2 FQGNSA. V lost 1 base and J lost 7, with 14 bases in between. This CDR3 is CASSLVTGYGEQYF. In nucleotides, the CDR3 is TGTGCCAGCAGCTTAGTAACAGGGTACGGAGAGCAGTACTTC.

This clonotype was counted between two and nine times. The chain has TRBV6-6 and TRBJ1-1; 7 bases map to TRBD1. The CDR3 spans 14 residues. Germline V gene sequence: CDR1 MNHNY, CDR2 SVGAGI (reference sequence). V was pared by 1 base and J by 2 bases, with 1 base of the junction left unmatched. DNA for the CDR3: TGTGCCAGCAGTTACTACAGGGGCAACACTGAAGCTTTCTTT. Translated: CASSYYRGNTEAFF.

The V call is TRBV2, the J call TRBJ2-4, with D perhaps TRBD1 (6 bases). CDR1 is SNHLY and CDR2 is FYNNEI in the germline V gene. The CDR3 length is 14 residues. V dropped 1 base and J dropped 8 bases, with 12 bases sitting between them. The DNA for the CDR3 is TGTGCCAGCAGTGAAGATGTGGGGGCGGACATTCAGTACTTC. This translates into CASSEDVGADIQYF.

The chain employs TRBV9 and TRBJ1-1, with D perhaps TRBD1 (5 bases). The CDR3 is 15 residues long. Germline assignment: CDR1 SGDLS and CDR2 YYNGEE. V lost 0 bases and J lost 11, with 20 bases in between. In nucleotides, the CDR3 is TGTGCCAGCAGCGTAGCCCAGGGCGAACCCCATGGTGCTTTCTTT. Amino acids: CASSVAQGEPHGAFF. The full variable domain, in which reference TRBV9 and TRBJ1-1 provide the parts outside the CDR3, is DSGVTQTPKHLITATGQRVTLRCSPRSGDLSVYWYQQSLDQGLQFLIQYYNGEERAKGNILERFSAQQFPDLHSELNLSSLELGDSALYFCASSVAQGEPHGAFFGQGTRLTVV.

The J gene is TRBJ1-1, the V gene TRBV7-2; D possibly corresponds to TRBD1 (6 bases). The germline CDR1 and CDR2 sequences are SGHTA and FQGNSA. This CDR3 contains 14 residues. Trimming left V 1 base short and J 4 bases short, with 10 bases between. Here the CDR3 DNA reads TGTGCCAGCAGCTTAGAACAGGGTTTCACTGAAGCTTTCTTT. This codes for CASSLEQGFTEAFF.

The CDR3 DNA sequence: TGCAGTGCTAGCGCCACGGACAGGGGGTCCTACAATGAGCAGTTCTTC. It codes for CSASATDRGSYNEQFF. V usage is TRBV20-1 and J usage is TRBJ2-1; 10 bases match TRBD1. V was clipped by 3 bases and J by 1 base; unmatched bases: 6. This CDR3 comprises 16 residues. Looked up from germline, CDR1 is DFQATT and CDR2 is SNEGSKA (reference sequence).

The chain recombines TRBV6-6 with TRBJ2-1; no firm D call. Germline lookup yields CDR1 MNHNY and CDR2 SVGAGI (reference sequence). V lost 2 bases and J 6 bases, leaving 14 bases between the germline ends. This CDR3 region has 15 residues. CDR3: CASSYGSASANEQFF. As DNA, the CDR3 is TGTGCCAGCAGTTACGGTTCAGCCAGCGCCAATGAGCAGTTCTTC.

In this sample, this clonotype turned up a few times. Written as DNA, the CDR3 is TGCGCCAGCAGCATGACTAGCGGGGCCGTTTGGGAGCTGTTTTTT. It codes for CASSMTSGAVWELFF. This chain uses TRBV5-1 with TRBJ2-2, with 11 positions matching TRBD2. Germline V lookup: CDR1 SGHRS, CDR2 YFSETQ. This CDR3 has 15 residues. V dropped 4 bases and J dropped 9; count of bases not matched to a gene: 8. Together with reference TRBV5-1 and TRBJ2-2, the CDR3 gives the full variable domain: KAGVTQTPRYLIKTRGQQVTLSCSPISGHRSVSWYQQTPGQGLQFLFEYFSETQRNKGNFPGRFSGRQFSNSRSEMNVSTLELGDSALYLCASSMTSGAVWELFFGEGSRLTVL.

V usage is TRBV7-3 and J usage is TRBJ1-2, with D tentatively TRBD1 (6 bases). Trimming removed 5 bases at V and 2 bases at J, with 15 bases between. Germline values: CDR1 SGHTA, CDR2 FQGTGA. This CDR3 is 15 amino acids long. The DNA for the CDR3 is TGTGCCAGCAGCCCACAGGGATTTAGGAACTATGGCTACACCTTC. Amino acid sequence: CASSPQGFRNYGYTF.

This clonotype appeared a few times. V and J are TRBV5-5 and TRBJ1-1; D remains ambiguous. With 2 bases removed from V and 1 base from J, the gap between germline ends came to 9 bases. The CDR3 has 14 residues. Germline V lookup: CDR1 SGHKS, CDR2 YYEKEE (reference sequence). Written as DNA, the CDR3 is TGTGCCAGCAGCTTTGTGGTCCCGAACACTGAAGCTTTCTTT. Its translation: CASSFVVPNTEAFF.

The rearrangement joins TRBV28 to TRBJ1-2; 8 bases are a match to TRBD1. The CDR3 runs to 14 residues. Germline trimming cut 3 bases from V and 7 bases from J; bases unmatched to any gene: 7. CDR1 and CDR2 from the germline V gene are MDHEN and SYDVKM. The CDR3 DNA is TGTGCCAGCAGTTTCTCCGTGACAGGGGCTGGCTACACCTTC. Its protein is CASSFSVTGAGYTF.

The V gene is TRBV2, the J gene TRBJ1-2; no definite D call. The CDR3 runs 14 residues. Germline CDR1 reads SNHLY; CDR2 reads FYNNEI. Trimming pared 11 bases from V and 3 bases from J, leaving 19 bases between. The CDR3 region is CAGTPSRVDYGYTF. CDR3 DNA sequence: TGTGCCGGCACCCCTTCACGGGTGGACTATGGCTACACCTTC.

This clonotype was seen a handful of times. The genes are TRBV12-3 or TRBV12-4 and TRBJ1-1; D remains ambiguous. V was cut by 5 bases and J by 2 bases, with 12 bases left in between. The CDR3 is 14 amino acids. The CDR3 sequence: CASSAVLSNTEAFF. DNA of the CDR3: TGTGCCAGCAGTGCTGTGCTTTCAAACACTGAAGCTTTCTTT.

CDR3 loop: CSAESGGQQTQYF. The CDR3 DNA reads TGCAGTGCCGAATCCGGGGGCCAGCAGACCCAGTACTTC. This chain joins TRBV20-1 and TRBJ2-5; D tentatively reads TRBD1 or TRBD2 (6 bases each). CDR1 DFQATT and CDR2 SNEGSKA come from the germline V gene (reference sequence). V lost 6 bases and J lost 6, with 17 bases in between. This CDR3 region has 13 residues.

The chain is built from TRBV12-3 or TRBV12-4 and TRBJ2-7, with 10 positions matching TRBD2. With 4 bases clipped from V and 3 bases from J, the junction kept 6 bases outside the gene matches. There are 15 residues in the CDR3. CDR3 region: CASSSQSGGVYEQYF. The CDR3 coding sequence is TGTGCCAGCAGTTCACAGAGCGGGGGGGTCTACGAGCAGTACTTC.

The chain recombines TRBV7-6 with TRBJ2-7, with 8 bases identical to TRBD1. The CDR3 runs to 16 residues. The germline CDR1 and CDR2 sequences are SGHVS and FNYEAQ. With V trimmed by 5 bases and J by 1 base, 10 bases remained unmatched. The CDR3 nucleotides are TGTGCCAGCAGCCCGAGACCGGACAGGGTATCCTACGAGCAGTACTTC. Its protein product is CASSPRPDRVSYEQYF.